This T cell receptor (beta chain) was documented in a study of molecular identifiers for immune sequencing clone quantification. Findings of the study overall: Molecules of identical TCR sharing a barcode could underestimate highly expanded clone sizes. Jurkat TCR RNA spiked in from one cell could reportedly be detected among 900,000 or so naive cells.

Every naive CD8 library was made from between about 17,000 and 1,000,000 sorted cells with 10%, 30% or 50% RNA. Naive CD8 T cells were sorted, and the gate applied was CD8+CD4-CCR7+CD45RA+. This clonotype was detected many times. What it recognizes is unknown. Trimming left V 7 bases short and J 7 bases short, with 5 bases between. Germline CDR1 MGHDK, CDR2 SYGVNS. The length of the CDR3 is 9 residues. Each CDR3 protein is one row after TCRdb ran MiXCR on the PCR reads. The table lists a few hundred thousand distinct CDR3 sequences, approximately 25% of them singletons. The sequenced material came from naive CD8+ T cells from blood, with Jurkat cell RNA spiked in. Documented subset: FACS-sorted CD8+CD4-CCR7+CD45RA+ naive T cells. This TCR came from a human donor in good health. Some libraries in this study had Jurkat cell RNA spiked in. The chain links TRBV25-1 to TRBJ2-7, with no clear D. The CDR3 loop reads CASMWEQYF. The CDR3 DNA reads TGTGCCAGCATGTGGGAGCAGTACTTC.